The source of this T cell receptor (beta chain) is a study of T-cell memory formation after mild COVID-19. About the research overall: Largely, the TCR clusters proved donor specific.

V lost 4 bases to trimming and J lost 5 bases, with 9 bases between them. Germline loops: CDR1 MNHEY, CDR2 SVGEGT. The CDR3 is 13 residues long. Turning to this clonotype: Antigen: not known.

Study results and caveats: Later expanders leaned toward CD4+, whereas clones contracting from day 15 to 85 were balanced CD4/CD8. The pre-infection memory compartment contained some responding clones, suggesting cross-reactive memory joined.

TCRdb itself ran the 5' RACE reads through MiXCR, one entry per CDR3 protein. The sample yields a few hundred thousand distinct CDR3 sequences, more than 13% seen once. J is TRBJ2-1 and V is TRBV6-2 or TRBV6-3, with unresolved D. Sequencing was performed on PBMCs or a T cell subset sorted from them (not recorded which). This TCR was recovered from a man aged 18 to 30 who had mild COVID-19 (a few samples of this study predate the infection). Cell type and time point are not known. This chain's CDR3 is CASSSPGNNEQFF. CDR3 in DNA: TGTGCCAGCAGTTCCCCCGGAAACAATGAGCAGTTCTTC.